What follows describes a single T cell receptor beta chain. No antigen is known for it. The sample holds no much larger clone one base away, and base qualities are not on file. Reading the label with the study, this specimen's time point is: blood 2 weeks post-SBRT. The treatment or condition label on this specimen signifies: 15 Gy SBRT to primary tumor, nephrectomy 4 weeks later. Serial peripheral blood from radiation-treated patients was sampled at baseline, 2 weeks and 4 weeks after SBRT to track tumor-enriched clonotypes. Every patient's renal cell carcinoma showed clear cell pathology. The QIAamp DNA Blood Mini Kit (Qiagen) was used to prepare genomic DNA for TCR sequencing. The analyses included just those samples that passed every quality control check. V is cut by 4 bases and J by 2 bases, and the space between the germline ends is 12 bases. Its CDR3 holds 14 amino acids, cysteine through phenylalanine. Only the CDR3 region is kept as DNA, spanning 42 bases read in frame from base 1. CDR1 and CDR2 are drawn from the germline V gene: KGHSH, LQKENI.

This entry is derived from a study of radiation and T cells in renal cell carcinoma (dated by TCRdb to between 2020 and 2021). Background on the whole study: The samples were obtained from a clinical trial, where primary renal cell carcinomas were treated with 15 Gy stereotactic body radiation therapy and then removed by nephrectomy 4 weeks afterward. In total, some 50 samples, comprising around 25 tumors and some 27 peripheral blood samples, were subjected to TCR beta sequencing. In the 40 to 60 samples combined, 4 million to 5 million unique CDR3 nucleotide sequences were found, encoding roughly 2.5 million unique CDR3 amino acid sequences. Overall study results and their limits: Because pretreatment tumor biopsies were not available, the study could not determine whether clonotypes were already present within the tumor at baseline. Dynamics of the blood repertoire were not tracked past 4 weeks after treatment. An increase in top tumor clonotypes in blood was observed from baseline to 2 weeks post-radiation, followed by contraction by 4 weeks, which was taken to suggest transient expansion of tumor-resident clones. The single-armed trial design could not address effects of radiation dose or scheduling on the TCR repertoire.

TCR beta libraries were generated from genomic DNA with the immunoSEQ kit, following the manufacturer's recommendations. To prepare the libraries, a first multiplex PCR with proprietary primers was run, followed by a second PCR that added unique barcodes, and a bead cleanup was done after each round. Each sample batch included a kit-provided positive control reaction and a negative control reaction. The final libraries were assessed on an Agilent 4200 TapeStation D1000 ScreenTape, pooled by volume, and quantified by qPCR. An Illumina NextSeq500 fitted with a MidOutput 150-cycle cartridge performed the sequencing, running 156 Read1 cycles and 15 Index1 cycles with the kit's custom primers. The pooled library was loaded at approximately 0.92 pM with approximately 18% PhiX control spiked in. The authors processed their data as follows. The vendor-processed data were analyzed in R, and a clonotype was defined as all T cells that share the same CDR3 nucleotide sequence. For clone abundance analyses, frequencies were normalized to the 10,000 most abundant clones in each sample. Public T cell clones, averaging fewer than five per sample, were removed before analysis. Tumor-enriched clonotypes and baseline blood-enriched clonotypes were defined as those with an abundance difference of at least 32-fold between compartments. Clonotypes expanded or contracted between blood time points were identified with a beta-binomial differential abundance model. Tumor-blood repertoire similarity was measured with the Baroni-Urbani and Buser coefficient, and groups were compared using two-tailed Wilcoxon tests in R. TCRdb re-hosts the immuneACCESS table, in-frame sequences only. Its copies lack some clones; in the studies checked, an unresolved V gene accounts for under half of them, and the cause for the rest is not known. V, J and clone size derive from that table, while D and trimming were established from the DNA sequence. The sample table holds about 58,000 clones, of which roughly four fifths were seen once. Roughly 6.1% of the sample is held by the ten biggest clonotypes.

The input for sequencing was blood, taken from a patient whose treatment included radiotherapy and nephrectomy. This TCR derives from a man aged 55 to 70 with renal cell carcinoma. The rearrangement joined TRBV18 to TRBJ2-7; TRBD2 could be the D gene, as 5 bases match. The bases are TGTGCCAGCTCACGAGAGACTAACGCCTACGAGCAGTACTTC. This gives the protein CASSRETNAYEQYF.